The T cell receptor beta chain described here comes from a study of blood T cell repertoires in COVID-19. Trimming took 2 bases from V and 5 from J, leaving 10 bases between them. There are 14 residues in the CDR3. The germline V gene encodes CDR1 SNHLY and CDR2 FYNNEI. Produced via immunoSEQ multiplex PCR; TCRdb's table is partial and in-frame only. The profile covers about 310,000 clones, with 85% to 90% appearing a single time and 0.95% to 1.3% taken by the ten largest. The chain recombines TRBV2 with TRBJ2-1; D is perhaps TRBD2 (6 bases). Sequencing was carried out using peripheral blood. This clonotype was obtained from a woman between 40 and 50 years old with COVID-19, enrolled during active disease. As DNA, the CDR3 is TGTGCCAGCAGTGAATTAGCGGCGGACAATGAGCAGTTCTTC. Translating it yields CASSELAADNEQFF.